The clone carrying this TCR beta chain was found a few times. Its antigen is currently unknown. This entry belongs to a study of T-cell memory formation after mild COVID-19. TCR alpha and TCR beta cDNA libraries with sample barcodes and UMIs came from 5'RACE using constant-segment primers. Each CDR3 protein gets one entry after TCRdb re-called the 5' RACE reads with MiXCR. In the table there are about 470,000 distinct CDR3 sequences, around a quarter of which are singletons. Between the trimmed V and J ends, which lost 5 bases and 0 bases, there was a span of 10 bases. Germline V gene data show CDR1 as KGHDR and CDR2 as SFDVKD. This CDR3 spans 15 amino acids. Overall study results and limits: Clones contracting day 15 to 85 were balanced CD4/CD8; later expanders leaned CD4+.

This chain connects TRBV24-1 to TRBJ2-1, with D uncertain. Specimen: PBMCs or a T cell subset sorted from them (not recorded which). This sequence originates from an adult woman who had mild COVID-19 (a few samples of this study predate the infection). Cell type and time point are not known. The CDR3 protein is CATSAEDNSYNEQFF. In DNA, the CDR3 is TGTGCCACCAGTGCCGAAGACAACTCCTACAATGAGCAGTTCTTC.